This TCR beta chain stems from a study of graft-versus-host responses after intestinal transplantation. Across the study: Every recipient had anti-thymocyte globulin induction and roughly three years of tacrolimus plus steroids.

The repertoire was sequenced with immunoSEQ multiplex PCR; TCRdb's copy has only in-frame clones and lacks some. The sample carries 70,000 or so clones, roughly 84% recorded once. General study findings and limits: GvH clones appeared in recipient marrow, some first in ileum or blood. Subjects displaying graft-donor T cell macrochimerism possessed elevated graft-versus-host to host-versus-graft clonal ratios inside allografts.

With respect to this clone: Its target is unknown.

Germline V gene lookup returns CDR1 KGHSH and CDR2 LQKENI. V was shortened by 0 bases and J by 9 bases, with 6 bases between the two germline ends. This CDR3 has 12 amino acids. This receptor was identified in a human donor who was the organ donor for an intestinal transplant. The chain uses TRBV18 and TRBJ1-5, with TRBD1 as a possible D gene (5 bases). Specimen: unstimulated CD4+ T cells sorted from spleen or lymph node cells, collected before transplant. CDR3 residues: CASSPPDRPQHF. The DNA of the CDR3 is TGTGCCAGCTCACCACCAGACAGGCCCCAGCATTTT.